The 12 T cell receptor beta chains listed next were all sequenced from one sample in a study of human T cells and chemical hapten exposure. Noted time point: patch test 1, 2 weeks after DPC sensitization. Indicated treatment: therapeutic diphenylcyclopropenone sensitization with weekly scalp DPC. Unseparated into fractions, whole blood served as the source from which total RNA was extracted. TCRdb redid the calling of the RACE reads with MiXCR, one entry per CDR3 protein. The sample has some 53,000 distinct CDR3 sequences, 9.5% to 11% seen once. The specimen was whole blood, collected in connection with sensitization to the hapten diphenylcyclopropenone (DPC). The origin of the receptors is a woman aged 35 to 49 with alopecia areata. Some clones in this sample may be carry-over from other donors' samples.

The DNA of the CDR3 is TGTGCCAGCAGCCCCGTTTCGGGGTTGCTTGAGCAGTACTTC. This encodes CASSPVSGLLEQYF. J is TRBJ2-7 and V is TRBV7-8, with D possibly matching TRBD2 (5 bases). This CDR3 has 14 residues. Germline loops: CDR1 SGHVS, CDR2 FQNEAQ. The V and J ends lost 5 bases and 7 bases respectively, with 18 bases between them.

The chain is built from TRBV9 and TRBJ1-4; D unclear. Between the trimmed V and J ends, which lost 0 bases and 7 bases, there was a span of 19 bases. The CDR3 extends over 17 amino acids. From germline, CDR1 is SGDLS and CDR2 YYNGEE. In nucleotides, the CDR3 is TGTGCCAGCAGCGTAGAAACGCCTGGCGGCGAGAGTGAAAAACTGTTTTTT. Residues: CASSVETPGGESEKLFF.

The J gene is TRBJ2-5, the V gene TRBV4-2, with 8 positions matching TRBD2. The germline gives CDR1 LGHNA, CDR2 YNFKEQ. This CDR3 has 16 amino acids. Losses at the gene ends were 1 base for V and 2 bases for J; bases not matched to a gene: 6. CDR3 DNA sequence: TGTGCCAGCAGCCAAGGCCTAGCGGGTCCACAAGAGACCCAGTACTTC. It yields the protein CASSQGLAGPQETQYF.

This clonotype was seen many times. This chain joins TRBV12-3 or TRBV12-4 and TRBJ2-1; 10 nucleotides align to TRBD2. With 4 bases clipped from V and 5 bases from J, the junction kept 8 bases outside the gene matches. There are 16 residues in the CDR3. CDR3 sequence: CASSSSGTSEDNEQFF. The CDR3, as DNA: TGTGCCAGCAGTTCGTCCGGGACTAGCGAGGACAATGAGCAGTTCTTC.

This clonotype was picked up a small number of times. The rearrangement joins TRBV12-3 or TRBV12-4 to TRBJ2-1; D not certain. The CDR3 has 14 residues. Trimming removed 7 bases from V and 8 bases from J, with 18 bases in between. DNA of the CDR3: TGTGCCAGCAAACGGGTCTACCCGAGCGATGAGCAGTTCTTC. Its translation: CASKRVYPSDEQFF.

The chain is built from TRBV6-1 and TRBJ1-1; unclear D gene. The CDR3 totals 13 residues. The V gene lost 3 bases and the J gene lost 1 base, with 6 bases spanning the gap. Per germline, CDR1 MNHNS and CDR2 SASEGT. The CDR3 reads CASSDKENTEAFF. The CDR3 DNA is TGTGCCAGCAGTGACAAGGAGAACACTGAAGCTTTCTTT.

This clonotype was seen only a few times. V and J are TRBV29-1 and TRBJ2-1; 10 nucleotides line up with TRBD1. The J segment lost 7 bases and the V segment lost 6 bases, leaving 6 bases of the junction unmatched. Germline V gives CDR1 SQVTM, CDR2 ANQGSEA. This CDR3 is 13 amino acids long. The CDR3 DNA reads TGCAGCGTGCGGGACAGGGGAACGAATGAGCAGTTCTTC. Translating gives CSVRDRGTNEQFF.

This clonotype showed up just a few times. V usage is TRBV3-1 and J usage is TRBJ1-5, with 10 bases matching TRBD1. Trimming took 1 base from V and 7 from J; bases not matched to a gene: 1. The CDR3 consists of 14 residues. The germline V gene encodes CDR1 LGHDT and CDR2 YNNKEL (reference sequence). The CDR3 region has the DNA TGTGCCAGCAGCCAAGCGGGACAGGGGCAGCCCCAGCATTTT. Translation: CASSQAGQGQPQHF.

This clonotype showed up many times. This chain links TRBV7-2 with TRBJ1-2; D gene ambiguous. This CDR3 region has 13 residues. CDR1 is SGHTA, CDR2 FQGNSA, per germline. Trimming pared 3 bases from V and 2 bases from J, leaving 7 bases between. The CDR3 spells CASSLSRNYGYTF. In DNA form, the CDR3 reads TGTGCCAGCAGCTTGTCTAGGAACTATGGCTACACCTTC.

The chain employs TRBV5-1 and TRBJ2-5; TRBD2 is a possible D gene (5 bases). There are 13 residues in the CDR3. The germline CDR1 and CDR2 sequences are SGHRS and YFSETQ. The germline V and J ends were trimmed by 5 bases and 4 bases, with 12 bases remaining between them. The CDR3 is CASSLSSGETQYF. The CDR3, as DNA: TGCGCCAGCAGTCTTTCCAGCGGAGAGACCCAGTACTTC.

The V and J genes are TRBV19 and TRBJ1-2, with 12 nucleotides matching TRBD1. Germline CDR1 is LNHDA and CDR2 is SQIVND (reference sequence). The CDR3 is made up of 15 amino acids. The J segment lost 5 bases and the V segment lost 4 bases, leaving 5 bases of the junction unmatched. The CDR3 region has the DNA TGTGCCAGTAGTAGACCGGGACAGGGGGCTTATGGCTACACCTTC. Translation gives CASSRPGQGAYGYTF.

This chain joins TRBV14 and TRBJ2-1; 12 bases map to TRBD2. The ends lost 1 base at V and 7 bases at J; junction bases unmatched: 11. Germline V gene data show CDR1 as SGHDN and CDR2 as FVKESK. The CDR3 loop spans 18 amino acids. CDR3 region: CASSQGLAGGPMRNEQFF. In DNA, the CDR3 is TGTGCCAGCAGCCAAGGGCTAGCGGGAGGGCCGATGAGGAATGAGCAGTTCTTC.